This entry concerns a single T cell receptor (beta chain). Its antigen remains unidentified. This specimen belongs to a study of cytomegalovirus exposure and HLA in healthy donors. Study results and limitations: On later analysis, the bulk of CMV-associated TCR beta chains appeared to be HLA-restricted.

PCR primers comprised 60 Vbeta and 13 Jbeta primers. Sequencing used immunoSEQ multiplex PCR; TCRdb keeps in-frame clones, though not all of them. The table lists some 140,000 clones, 65% to 85% of them singletons, with around 5.6% in the top ten. CDR1 is SGHRS and CDR2 is YFSETQ in the germline V gene. The CDR3 spans 14 residues. The junction had 7 bases not matched to a gene; V was cut back by 1 base and J by 7 bases. The TCR was taken from a middle-aged woman in good health and CMV-seropositive. This sequence joins TRBV5-1 and TRBJ2-7; 8 bases are a match to TRBD2. The sequencing sample was made of PBMCs. The CDR3 DNA reads as TGCGCCAGCAGCTTGTTAGCGGGAAGTTATGAGCAGTACTTC. This gives the protein CASSLLAGSYEQYF.